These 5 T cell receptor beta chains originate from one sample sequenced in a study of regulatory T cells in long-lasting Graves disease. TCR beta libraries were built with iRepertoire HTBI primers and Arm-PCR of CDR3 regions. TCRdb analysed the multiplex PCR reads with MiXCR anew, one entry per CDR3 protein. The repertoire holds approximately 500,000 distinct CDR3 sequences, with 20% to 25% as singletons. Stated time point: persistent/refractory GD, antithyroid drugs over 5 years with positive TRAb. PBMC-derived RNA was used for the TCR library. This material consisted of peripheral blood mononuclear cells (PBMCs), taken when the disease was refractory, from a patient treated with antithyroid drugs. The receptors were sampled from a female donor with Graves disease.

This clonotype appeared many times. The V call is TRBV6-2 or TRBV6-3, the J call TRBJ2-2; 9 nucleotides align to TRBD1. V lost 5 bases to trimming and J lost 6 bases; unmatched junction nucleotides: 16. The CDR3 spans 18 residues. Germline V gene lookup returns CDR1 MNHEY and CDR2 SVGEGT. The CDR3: CASSRLPGRTGVAGELFF. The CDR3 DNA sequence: TGTGCCAGCAGTCGCCTACCTGGACGGACAGGGGTCGCCGGGGAGCTGTTTTTT.

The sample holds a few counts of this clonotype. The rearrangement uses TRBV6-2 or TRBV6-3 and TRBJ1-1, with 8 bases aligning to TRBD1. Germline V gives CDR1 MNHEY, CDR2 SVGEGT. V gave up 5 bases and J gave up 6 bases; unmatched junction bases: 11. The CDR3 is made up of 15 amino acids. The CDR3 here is CASSDSGQGLAEAFF. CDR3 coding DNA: TGTGCCAGCAGTGATTCAGGACAGGGCCTTGCTGAAGCTTTCTTT.

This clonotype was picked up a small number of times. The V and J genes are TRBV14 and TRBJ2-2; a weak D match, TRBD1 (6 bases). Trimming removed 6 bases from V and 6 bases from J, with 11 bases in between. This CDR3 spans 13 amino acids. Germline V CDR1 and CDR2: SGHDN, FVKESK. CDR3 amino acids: CASSPRTAGELFF. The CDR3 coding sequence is TGTGCCAGCAGTCCCCGGACAGCCGGGGAGCTGTTTTTT.

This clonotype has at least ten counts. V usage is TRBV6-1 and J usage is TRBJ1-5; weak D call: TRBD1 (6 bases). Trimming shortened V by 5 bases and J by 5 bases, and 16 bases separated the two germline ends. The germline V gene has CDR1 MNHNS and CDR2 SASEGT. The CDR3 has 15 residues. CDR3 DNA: TGTGCCAGCAGTCACGCGGGGCAGGGGCATCAGCCCCAGCATTTT. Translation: CASSHAGQGHQPQHF.

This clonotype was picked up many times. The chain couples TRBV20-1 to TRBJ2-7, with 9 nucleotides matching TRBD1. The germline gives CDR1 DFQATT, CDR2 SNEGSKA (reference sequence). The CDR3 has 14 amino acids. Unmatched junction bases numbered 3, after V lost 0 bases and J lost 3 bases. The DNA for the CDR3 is TGCAGTGCTAGAGAGGGACAGGGACACTACGAGCAGTACTTC. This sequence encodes CSAREGQGHYEQYF.